This T cell receptor (beta chain) appears in the sequencing data of a study of T cells in Graves' hyperthyroidism and ophthalmopathy (dated by TCRdb to between 2017 and 2020). Regarding the research as a whole: Peripheral blood was collected at initial diagnosis, before any treatment. In addition, the study compared T-cell repertoires in thyroid tissue and in blood from about 6 Graves' hyperthyroidism patients. Whether ophthalmopathy could be predicted prospectively was tested in an independent validation cohort made up of fewer than 20 hyperthyroidism patients plus 17 patients who later progressed to ophthalmopathy. Once sampling was done, hyperthyroidism patients were given methimazole at a starting dose of 30 mg daily, whereas ophthalmopathy patients were given high-dose intravenous methylprednisolone. To identify TCR V-J signatures that set the groups apart, the researchers used a discovery cohort of more than 95 patients, made up of 40 to 45 with Graves' ophthalmopathy and some 60 with stable Graves' hyperthyroidism. The 100 discovery patients were randomly split 7:3 into training and test sets. TCR Vbeta CDR3 sequencing of approximately 140 peripheral blood samples (approximately 44 ophthalmopathy, 75 or so hyperthyroidism and roughly 17 progressor patients) is reported in the paper.

The V end loses 3 bases and the J end loses 4 bases, and a stretch of 6 bases separates them. The germline V gene (reference sequence) specifies LNHDA as CDR1 and SQIVND as CDR2. The CDR3 goes from the cysteine to the phenylalanine over 12 residues. Only the CDR3 part of the read is kept: 36 bases, read in frame from the first base. At least ten counts were recorded for this clonotype. What this receptor recognizes is not known. Per-base quality was not reported, and no clone a single base away is much larger than it. The TCR beta CDR3 regions were amplified from the RNA transcripts. The TCR CDR3 was subjected to a first round of RT-PCR using the HTBI primer set and the Qiagen OneStep RT-PCR kit. The libraries were constructed in a second round of multiplex PCR and then size-selected and purified. Sequencing of the libraries was done on an Illumina HiSeq2000 using paired-end 100 bp reads. Concerning the study's data processing: SOAPnuke was used to process the raw data, removing reads that contained adapters or uncalled bases, had a mean Phred below 15, or lacked an exact match to the constant primer or identifier. High-quality paired reads were merged using COPE v1.2.5, and each unique nucleotide sequence was defined as a clonotype. MiTCR v1.1 was used to align clonotypes to the IMGT TRBV, TRBD and TRBJ reference segments. The analysis included only V-J combinations with a frequency above 0.0001, which together covered 99% to 99.2% of the repertoires. A TCS score was defined as the ratio between F50 (clonal expansion) and ExV (chaos), using BLOSUM62-based TCRdist between CDR3 peptides within each V-J. Welch's t-statistics and random forest reduced fewer than 550 V-J features to roughly 13, which were used in a naive Bayes classifier (R e1071). The public reads were reanalyzed by TCRdb: fastp trimming at Q25, MiXCR alignment, in-frame beta chains only. Rows are combined by CDR3 protein, so each entry shows the most common genes and DNA. Here the V and J calls rest on TCRdb's processing, not on the authors' analysis. The sample table records approximately 370,000 distinct CDR3 sequences; about 17% of these occur just once. The ten largest account for around 35% of the sample.

What the study reported, not specific to this receptor: A 13 V-J signature model separated ophthalmopathy from stable hyperthyroidism, with around 91% sensitivity and just under 84% specificity in cross-validation and 80%/75% in testing. No statistical method was used to set the sample size in advance, and investigators knew the group allocation. During validation, the model predicted progression to ophthalmopathy a median of about 6.3 months ahead of onset, with roughly 65% sensitivity and 72% to 85% specificity. Most expanded thyroid clonotypes (frequency above 0.001) were also found in blood, which suggests that blood repertoires may mirror thyroid immune responses.

Hyperthyroidism patients were newly diagnosed, with disease duration under 2 months, and aged 18 to 65 years. Any patient with an uncontrolled infection, another autoimmune disease, pregnancy or lactation was excluded. Clinical symptoms, serum thyroxine and TRAb, thyroid ultrasound, and orbital computed tomography formed the basis for the diagnoses. For progressor patients, blood was drawn at the first diagnosis of hyperthyroidism, before any ophthalmopathy symptoms had appeared. PBMCs were separated from 10 ml of fresh peripheral blood using Ficoll-Paque density gradient centrifugation. Progressor patients were initially diagnosed with Graves' hyperthyroidism and developed ophthalmopathy during follow-up. Total RNA was extracted using Trizol reagent, and RNA quality was assessed on an Agilent 2100 Bioanalyzer.

The chain is assembled from TRBV19 and TRBJ1-2, with a weak D call of TRBD1 (6 bases match). The sequenced sample was blood. The source of this sequence is a woman in her twenties or thirties with Graves' hyperthyroidism that later progressed to Graves' ophthalmopathy. The CDR3 protein: CASSMDSYGYTF. The DNA is as follows: TGTGCCAGTAGTATGGACAGCTATGGCTACACCTTC.